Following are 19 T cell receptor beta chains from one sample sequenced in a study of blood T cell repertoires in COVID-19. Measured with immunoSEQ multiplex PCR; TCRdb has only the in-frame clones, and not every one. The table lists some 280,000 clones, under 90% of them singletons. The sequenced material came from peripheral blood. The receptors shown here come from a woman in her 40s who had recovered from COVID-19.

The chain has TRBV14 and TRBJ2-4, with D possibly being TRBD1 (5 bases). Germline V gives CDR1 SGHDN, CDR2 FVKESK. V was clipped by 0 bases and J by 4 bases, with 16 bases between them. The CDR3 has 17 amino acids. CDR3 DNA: TGTGCCAGCAGCCAAGAACAATGGGTGGCAGGGAAAAACATTCAGTACTTC. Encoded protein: CASSQEQWVAGKNIQYF.

The CDR3 loop reads CASSPGEGSYNEQFF. The CDR3 bases are TGCGCCAGCAGCCCGGGGGAGGGGTCCTACAATGAGCAGTTCTTC. This chain joins TRBV5-1 and TRBJ2-1; the match to TRBD2 covers 7 bases. The CDR3 runs to 15 residues. Looked up from germline, CDR1 is SGHRS and CDR2 is YFSETQ. Trimming at V came to 4 bases and at J to 1 base, leaving 5 bases not matched to a gene.

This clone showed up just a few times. For the CDR3, the DNA is TGTGCCAGCAAAAGAGGAGCGGGAGACTACGAGCAGTACTTC. Its translation: CASKRGAGDYEQYF. V gene TRBV7-9 combines with J gene TRBJ2-7; TRBD2 matches at 8 bases. V lost 7 bases, J lost 3 bases, and 8 bases stayed unmatched. Germline values: CDR1 SEHNR, CDR2 FQNEAQ (reference sequence). There are 14 residues in the CDR3.

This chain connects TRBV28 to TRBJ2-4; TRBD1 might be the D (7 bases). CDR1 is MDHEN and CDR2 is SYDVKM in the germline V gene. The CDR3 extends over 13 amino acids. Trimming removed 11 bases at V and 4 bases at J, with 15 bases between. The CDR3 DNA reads TGTGCCGGGGGGACAGCGGAGAAAAACATTCAGTACTTC. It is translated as CAGGTAEKNIQYF.

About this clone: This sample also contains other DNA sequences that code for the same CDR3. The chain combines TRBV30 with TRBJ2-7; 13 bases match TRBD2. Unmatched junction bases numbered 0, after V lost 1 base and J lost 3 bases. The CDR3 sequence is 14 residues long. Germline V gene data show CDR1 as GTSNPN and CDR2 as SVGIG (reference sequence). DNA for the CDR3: TGTGCCTGGAGTGGGACTAGCGGGAGCTACGAGCAGTACTTC. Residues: CAWSGTSGSYEQYF.

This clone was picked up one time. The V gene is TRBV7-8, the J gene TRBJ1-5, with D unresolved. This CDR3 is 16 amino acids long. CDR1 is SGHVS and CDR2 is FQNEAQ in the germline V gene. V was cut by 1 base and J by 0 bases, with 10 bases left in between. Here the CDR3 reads CASSLVGRNSNQPQHF. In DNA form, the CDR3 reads TGTGCCAGCAGCTTAGTGGGCAGAAATAGCAATCAGCCCCAGCATTTT.

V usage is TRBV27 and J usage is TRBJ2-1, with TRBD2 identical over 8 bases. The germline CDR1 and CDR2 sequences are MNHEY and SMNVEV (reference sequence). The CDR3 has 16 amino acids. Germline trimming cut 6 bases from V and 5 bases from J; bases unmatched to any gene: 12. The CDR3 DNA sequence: TGTGCCAGCAGCTCGAGGGGGACTAGTAGAAACAATGAGCAGTTCTTC. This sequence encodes CASSSRGTSRNNEQFF.

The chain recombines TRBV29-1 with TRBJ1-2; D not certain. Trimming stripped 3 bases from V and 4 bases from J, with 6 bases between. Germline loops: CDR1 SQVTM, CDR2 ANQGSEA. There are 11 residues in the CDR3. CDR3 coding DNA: TGCAGCGTTGAGGGCCTCTATGGCTACACCTTC. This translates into CSVEGLYGYTF. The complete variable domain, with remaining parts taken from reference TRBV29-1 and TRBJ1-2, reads SAVISQKPSRDICQRGTSLTIQCQVDSQVTMMFWYRQQPGQSLTLIATANQGSEATYESGFVIDKFPISRPNLTFSTLTVSNMSPEDSSIYLCSVEGLYGYTFGSGTRLTVV.

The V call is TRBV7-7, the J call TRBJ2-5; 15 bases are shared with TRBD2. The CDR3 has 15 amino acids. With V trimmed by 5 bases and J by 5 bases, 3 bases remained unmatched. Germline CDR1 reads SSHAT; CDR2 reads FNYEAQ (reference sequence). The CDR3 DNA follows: TGTGCCAGCAGCACCGGACTAGCGGGGGGGGAGACCCAGTACTTC. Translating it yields CASSTGLAGGETQYF.

CDR3 protein: CASSIGGVYQETQYF. The CDR3 DNA is TGTGCCAGTAGTATTGGGGGGGTGTACCAAGAGACCCAGTACTTC. The chain links TRBV19 to TRBJ2-5; 7 bases align to TRBD2. V gave up 3 bases and J gave up 0 bases; unmatched junction bases: 4. The CDR3 has 15 amino acids. The germline V gene encodes CDR1 LNHDA and CDR2 SQIVND (reference sequence).

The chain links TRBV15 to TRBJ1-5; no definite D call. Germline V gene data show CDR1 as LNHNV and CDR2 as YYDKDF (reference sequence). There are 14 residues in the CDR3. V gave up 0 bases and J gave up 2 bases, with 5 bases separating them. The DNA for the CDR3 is TGTGCCACCAGCAGAGAGAGGGGCAATCAGCCCCAGCATTTT. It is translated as CATSRERGNQPQHF.

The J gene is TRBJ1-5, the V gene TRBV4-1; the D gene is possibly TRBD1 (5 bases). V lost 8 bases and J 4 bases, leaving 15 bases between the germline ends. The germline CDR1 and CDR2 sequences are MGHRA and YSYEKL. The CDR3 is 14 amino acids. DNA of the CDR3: TGCGCCAGCGCACCGGGACTACGAAATCAGCCCCAGCATTTT. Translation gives CASAPGLRNQPQHF.

The CDR3 DNA is TGTGCCAGCAGCTTGGGTTTTACAGCCCCCTCCGAGCAGTACTTC. Translation gives CASSLGFTAPSEQYF. V gene TRBV5-6 combines with J gene TRBJ2-7; unclear D gene. V lost 0 bases to trimming and J lost 6 bases, with 16 bases between them. Germline V lookup: CDR1 SGHDT, CDR2 YYEEEE. The CDR3 has 15 residues.

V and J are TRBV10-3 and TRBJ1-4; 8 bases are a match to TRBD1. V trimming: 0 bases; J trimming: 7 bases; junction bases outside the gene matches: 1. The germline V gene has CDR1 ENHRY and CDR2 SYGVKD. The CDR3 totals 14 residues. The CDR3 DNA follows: TGTGCCATCAGTGAGTCAACAGGGGGTGAAAAACTGTTTTTT. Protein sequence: CAISESTGGEKLFF.

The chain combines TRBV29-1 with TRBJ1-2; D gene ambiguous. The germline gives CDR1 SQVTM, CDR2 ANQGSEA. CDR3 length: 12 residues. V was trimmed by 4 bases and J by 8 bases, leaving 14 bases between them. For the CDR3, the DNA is TGCAGCGTTGGGTGGGGTCGGAGGGGCTACACCTTC. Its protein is CSVGWGRRGYTF.

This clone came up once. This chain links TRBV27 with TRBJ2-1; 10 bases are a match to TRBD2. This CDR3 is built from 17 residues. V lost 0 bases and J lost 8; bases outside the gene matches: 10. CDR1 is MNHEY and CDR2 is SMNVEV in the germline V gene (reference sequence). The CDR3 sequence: CASSLSPGAGGHYEQFF. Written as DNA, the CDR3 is TGTGCCAGCAGTTTATCCCCGGGAGCGGGAGGGCATTATGAGCAGTTCTTC.

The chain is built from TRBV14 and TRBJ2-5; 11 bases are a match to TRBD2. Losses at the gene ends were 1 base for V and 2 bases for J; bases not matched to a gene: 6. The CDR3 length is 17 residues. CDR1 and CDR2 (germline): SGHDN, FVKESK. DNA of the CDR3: TGTGCCAGCAGCCAAGTTTGGCTAGCGGGAGGACAAGAGACCCAGTACTTC. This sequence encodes CASSQVWLAGGQETQYF.

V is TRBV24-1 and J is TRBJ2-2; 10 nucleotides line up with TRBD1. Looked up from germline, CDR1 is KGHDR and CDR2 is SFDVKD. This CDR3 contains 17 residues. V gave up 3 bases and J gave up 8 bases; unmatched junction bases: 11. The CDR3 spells CATSDPGQGGLTGELFF. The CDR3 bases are TGTGCCACCAGTGATCCAGGACAGGGGGGTTTGACAGGGGAGCTGTTTTTT.

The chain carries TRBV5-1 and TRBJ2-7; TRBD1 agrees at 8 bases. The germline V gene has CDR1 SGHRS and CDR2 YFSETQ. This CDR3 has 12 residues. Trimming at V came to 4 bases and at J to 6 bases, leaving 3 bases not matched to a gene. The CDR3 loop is CASSVDRAEQYF. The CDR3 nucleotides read TGCGCCAGCAGCGTGGACAGGGCCGAGCAGTACTTC.